These 31 T cell receptor beta chains share one sample of origin, sequenced in a study of early T cells in non-severe SARS-CoV-2 infection. TCRdb fed the 5' RACE reads into MiXCR, producing one record per CDR3 protein. Among 65,000 to 95,000 distinct CDR3 sequences listed, 5% were seen once. This material consisted of whole blood, taken at baseline. The source is an adult who was a healthcare worker with PCR-confirmed SARS-CoV-2 infection or an uninfected control (not recorded which).

V and J are TRBV5-1 and TRBJ2-2, with a tentative D call TRBD1 (5 bases). Trimming removed 0 bases at V and 6 bases at J, with 12 bases between. There are 15 residues in the CDR3. Germline CDR1 reads SGHRS; CDR2 reads YFSETQ. CDR3 DNA: TGCGCCAGCAGCTTGGGCAGGGCGGCGGCCGGGGAGCTGTTTTTT. Translating gives CASSLGRAAAGELFF.

This clonotype was seen at least ten times. V and J are TRBV5-1 and TRBJ1-1, with D perhaps matching TRBD1 (5 bases). Germline V lookup: CDR1 SGHRS, CDR2 YFSETQ. CDR3 length equals 13 residues. With 2 bases removed from V and 5 bases from J, the gap between germline ends came to 10 bases. CDR3 region: CASSLGVRTEAFF. The DNA for the CDR3 is TGCGCCAGCAGCTTAGGGGTGAGGACTGAAGCTTTCTTT.

This clonotype was picked up many times. The V and J genes are TRBV10-2 and TRBJ2-1; 14 bases fit TRBD2. The germline CDR1 and CDR2 sequences are WSHSY and SAAADI. The CDR3 has 17 amino acids. The ends lost 4 bases at V and 4 bases at J; junction bases unmatched: 6. CDR3 residues: CASSVYGTSGSYNEQFF. The CDR3 DNA reads TGCGCCAGCAGTGTCTATGGGACTAGCGGGAGTTACAATGAGCAGTTCTTC.

This clonotype was observed at least ten times. This chain connects TRBV11-2 to TRBJ2-1; TRBD1 or TRBD2 may be the D gene (5 bases each). The CDR3 sequence is 16 residues long. Trimming cost V 6 bases and J 7 bases, with 22 bases left between them. Looked up from germline, CDR1 is SGHAT and CDR2 is FQNNGV. CDR3 residues: CASSYGSGALRNEQFF. The CDR3 coding sequence is TGTGCCAGCAGTTATGGGTCCGGGGCCCTTAGGAATGAGCAGTTCTTC.

In this sample, this clonotype turned up a few times. V and J are TRBV11-1 and TRBJ2-7; 9 bases line up with TRBD1. The CDR3 totals 14 residues. The germline V gene encodes CDR1 SGHAT and CDR2 FQDESV (reference sequence). J lost 5 bases, V lost 5 bases, and 7 bases had no gene match. The CDR3 DNA reads as TGTGCCAGCAGCACCCGGACAGGGGCGGACGAGCAGTACTTC. Translating it yields CASSTRTGADEQYF.

The rearrangement uses TRBV11-2 and TRBJ2-5; maybe TRBD2 (5 bases). The CDR3 consists of 15 residues. The V end lost 2 bases, the J end lost 4 bases, and 14 bases lay between the germline ends. CDR1 and CDR2 (germline): SGHAT, FQNNGV. The CDR3, as DNA: TGTGCCAGCAGCTTATTGCGGGCTTCGGGAGAGACCCAGTACTTC. Its translation: CASSLLRASGETQYF.

This clonotype was detected ten times or more. V usage is TRBV18 and J usage is TRBJ2-1, with a tentative D call TRBD2 (6 bases). Per germline, CDR1 KGHSH and CDR2 LQKENI. Between the trimmed V and J ends, which lost 4 bases and 0 bases, there was a span of 10 bases. The CDR3 spans 15 residues. The CDR3 loop is CASSLGTGSYNEQFF. For the CDR3, the DNA is TGTGCCAGCTCACTCGGGACTGGCTCCTACAATGAGCAGTTCTTC.

At least ten counts were recorded for this clonotype. This chain links TRBV30 with TRBJ1-5, with a weak D call TRBD1 (5 bases). Germline CDR1 and CDR2: GTSNPN and SVGIG (reference sequence). V was cut by 2 bases and J by 7 bases, with 12 bases left in between. The CDR3 runs 13 residues. The CDR3 sequence is CAWSKGGAQPQHF. In nucleotides, the CDR3 is TGTGCCTGGAGTAAGGGAGGGGCGCAGCCCCAGCATTTT.

The genes are TRBV5-1 and TRBJ2-3, with 8 bases lining up with TRBD1. This CDR3 has 15 amino acids. The V gene end was trimmed by 3 bases and the J gene end by 2 bases; junction bases not matched to a gene: 5. Germline V lookup: CDR1 SGHRS, CDR2 YFSETQ. The CDR3 loop is CASSSMTGVTDTQYF. The CDR3 bases are TGCGCCAGCAGCTCTATGACAGGGGTCACAGATACGCAGTATTTT.

This clonotype came up many times. The chain is built from TRBV10-3 and TRBJ2-3, with 7 positions matching TRBD2. CDR1 and CDR2 (germline): ENHRY, SYGVKD. The CDR3 contains 15 residues. J lost 0 bases, V lost 4 bases, and 4 bases had no gene match. The CDR3 nucleotides read TGTGCCATCAGTGGGCTAGCGGTGAGCACAGATACGCAGTATTTT. Translation: CAISGLAVSTDTQYF.

In its sample, this clonotype was seen a few times. The V call is TRBV7-9, the J call TRBJ2-7; D is uncertain. The CDR3 sequence is 15 residues long. From germline, CDR1 is SEHNR and CDR2 FQNEAQ (reference sequence). V was clipped by 3 bases and J by 3 bases, with 15 bases between them. The CDR3 DNA follows: TGTGCCAGCAGCTTCGCCCCGGAGACCCTCTACGAGCAGTACTTC. Translation: CASSFAPETLYEQYF.

At least ten counts were recorded for this clonotype. V is TRBV27 and J is TRBJ2-1, with D hard to call. CDR1 and CDR2 (germline): MNHEY, SMNVEV (reference sequence). V was trimmed by 7 bases and J by 9 bases, leaving 19 bases between them. The length of the CDR3 is 14 residues. The CDR3, as DNA: TGTGCCAGCATCCCCGGTGGGGTGTTGGGTGAGCAGTTCTTC. It is translated as CASIPGGVLGEQFF.

This clonotype came up many times. The J gene is TRBJ2-7, the V gene TRBV29-1; 8 bases map to TRBD1. The germline CDR1 and CDR2 sequences are SQVTM and ANQGSEA. The CDR3 extends over 12 amino acids. J gave up 3 bases and V 3 bases, and 1 base lay outside the gene matches. For the CDR3, the DNA is TGCAGCGTTGATACAGGGGGCTACGAGCAGTACTTC. Amino acid sequence: CSVDTGGYEQYF.

The rearrangement joins TRBV30 to TRBJ1-1; 7 bases agree with TRBD1. Germline CDR1 reads GTSNPN; CDR2 reads SVGIG (reference sequence). CDR3 length: 15 amino acids. V gave up 4 bases and J gave up 10 bases; unmatched junction bases: 18. Written as DNA, the CDR3 is TGTGCCTGGACAGGGGGTCCCCTCTGGTCTGCGGGAGCTTTCTTT. Translated: CAWTGGPLWSAGAFF.

This clonotype was detected many times. This chain connects TRBV9 to TRBJ2-1; TRBD2 aligns across 9 bases. V lost 3 bases and J lost 6; bases outside the gene matches: 4. The CDR3 contains 14 residues. CDR1 is SGDLS and CDR2 is YYNGEE in the germline V gene. The CDR3 here is CASSALAGFNEQFF. The CDR3 nucleotides read TGTGCCAGCAGCGCACTAGCGGGTTTCAATGAGCAGTTCTTC.

In this sample, this clonotype turned up many times. The chain employs TRBV5-6 and TRBJ1-5; 8 nucleotides match TRBD1. CDR1 and CDR2 from the germline V gene are SGHDT and YYEEEE. V lost 1 base, J lost 4 bases, and 1 base stayed unmatched. The CDR3 is made up of 14 amino acids. CDR3 DNA sequence: TGTGCCAGCAGCTTGCAGGGGGCTAATCAGCCCCAGCATTTT. Its translation: CASSLQGANQPQHF.

This clonotype was detected ten times or more. V and J are TRBV7-2 and TRBJ1-1; 9 bases match TRBD1. The CDR3 totals 13 residues. Trimming cost V 7 bases and J 5 bases; bases outside gene matches: 5. CDR1 is SGHTA, CDR2 FQGNSA, per germline. CDR3 in DNA: TGTGCCAGCAAGCGGGACAGGGCGACTGAAGCTTTCTTT. As protein: CASKRDRATEAFF.

Many counts were recorded for this clonotype. This chain links TRBV20-1 with TRBJ1-2; D is ambiguous. V lost 6 bases to trimming and J lost 6 bases, with 5 bases between them. The V gene's germline CDR1 is DFQATT and CDR2 SNEGSKA (reference sequence). This CDR3 spans 9 amino acids. The CDR3 nucleotides read TGCAGTGCCACACATGGCTACACCTTC. Protein sequence: CSATHGYTF.

The chain carries TRBV4-1 and TRBJ2-5; no clear D gene. The CDR3 totals 15 residues. The ends were cut back, 0 bases at V and 6 bases at J, with 14 bases in the middle. CDR1 and CDR2 from the germline V gene are MGHRA and YSYEKL. The CDR3 sequence: CASSQDLRFRKTQYF. For the CDR3, the DNA is TGCGCCAGCAGCCAAGATTTAAGGTTCCGGAAGACCCAGTACTTC.

V gene TRBV12-5 combines with J gene TRBJ2-7, with TRBD2 as a possible D gene (5 bases). This CDR3 comprises 14 residues. CDR1 is LGHNT and CDR2 is FRNRAP in the germline V gene. V lost 0 bases and J 1 base, leaving 7 bases between the germline ends. CDR3 bases: TGTGCTAGTGGTTTGGTCACGGGATCCTACGAGCAGTACTTC. Amino acids: CASGLVTGSYEQYF. Full variable domain (remainder filled in from reference TRBV12-5 and TRBJ2-7): DARVTQTPRHKVTEMGQEVTMRCQPILGHNTVFWYRQTMMQGLELLAYFRNRAPLDDSGMPKDRFSAEMPDATLATLKIQPSEPRDSAVYFCASGLVTGSYEQYFGPGTRLTVT.

This clonotype was seen repeatedly, ten times or more. The chain joins TRBV7-9 to TRBJ2-1; D uncertain. The germline V and J ends were trimmed by 3 bases and 0 bases, with 6 bases remaining between them. The length of the CDR3 is 14 residues. The germline gives CDR1 SEHNR, CDR2 FQNEAQ (reference sequence). The CDR3 nucleotides read TGTGCCAGCAGCTTCGTACTCTCCTACAATGAGCAGTTCTTC. Translating gives CASSFVLSYNEQFF.

The gene calls are TRBV6-5 and TRBJ1-6, with 7 bases identical to TRBD1. Trimming removed 7 bases from V and 7 bases from J; junction bases left unmatched: 7. The CDR3 loop spans 14 amino acids. From germline, CDR1 is MNHEY and CDR2 SVGAGI. CDR3 region: CASTRGTANSPLHF. For the CDR3, the DNA is TGTGCCAGCACCAGGGGGACAGCGAATTCACCCCTCCACTTT.

This clonotype came up many times. The V and J genes are TRBV3-1 and TRBJ1-5; 7 bases map to TRBD1. Germline V lookup: CDR1 LGHDT, CDR2 YNNKEL (reference sequence). The CDR3 is 15 amino acids. V gave up 2 bases and J gave up 4 bases; unmatched junction bases: 5. CDR3 coding DNA: TGTGCCAGCAGCCAATCGGACAGGACTAATCAGCCCCAGCATTTT. Translated, it gives CASSQSDRTNQPQHF.

The table lists this clonotype with many counts. V is TRBV28 and J is TRBJ1-3, with TRBD1 identical over 11 bases. The germline gives CDR1 MDHEN, CDR2 SYDVKM. The CDR3 is 19 amino acids. Unmatched junction bases numbered 14, after V lost 6 bases and J lost 1 base. CDR3 coding DNA: TGTGCCAGCAGGCAACGGGACAGGGGGATTGGGTGGTCTGGAAACACCATATATTTT. Translating it yields CASRQRDRGIGWSGNTIYF.

The chain links TRBV20-1 to TRBJ2-7; TRBD1 is a possible D gene (5 bases). The CDR3 loop spans 12 amino acids. CDR1 is DFQATT and CDR2 is SNEGSKA in the germline V gene (reference sequence). Trimming took off 6 bases at V and 6 bases at J, with 15 bases between the two ends. The CDR3 spells CSAIRANPEQYF. DNA for the CDR3: TGCAGTGCCATCAGGGCAAACCCCGAGCAGTACTTC.

This clonotype has a handful of counts. The chain couples TRBV3-1 to TRBJ2-3, with no clear D. The germline V gene has CDR1 LGHDT and CDR2 YNNKEL (reference sequence). The CDR3 extends over 15 amino acids. V lost 1 base and J lost 1, with 9 bases in between. The CDR3 sequence is CASSQGFARTDTQYF. The CDR3 region has the DNA TGTGCCAGCAGCCAAGGTTTTGCTCGCACAGATACGCAGTATTTT.

Turning to this clonotype: Mismatch with germline at one junction end may stem from a read error. The chain carries TRBV12-3 or TRBV12-4 and TRBJ2-3; the D is unclear. The CDR3 has 11 amino acids. The CDR3 DNA follows: TGTGCCAGCAGTTTTTCAGAAACGCAGTATTTT. This sequence encodes CASSFSETQYF.

J is TRBJ1-2 and V is TRBV30; the D gene is possibly TRBD1 (6 bases). The CDR3 spans 13 residues. CDR1 is GTSNPN and CDR2 is SVGIG in the germline V gene (reference sequence). With 4 bases removed from V and 8 bases from J, the gap between germline ends came to 17 bases. This chain's CDR3 is CAWTIDRLSGYTF. The DNA for the CDR3 is TGTGCCTGGACCATTGACAGGCTGTCCGGCTACACCTTC.

The table lists this clonotype with many counts. The chain couples TRBV11-2 to TRBJ2-7; D gene uncertain. Germline CDR1 reads SGHAT; CDR2 reads FQNNGV. With 7 bases removed from V and 0 bases from J, the gap between germline ends came to 22 bases. The CDR3 totals 17 residues. The CDR3 sequence: CASTGMASRSSSYEQYF. As DNA, the CDR3 is TGTGCCAGCACCGGAATGGCTTCCCGATCGAGCTCCTACGAGCAGTACTTC.

This clonotype was recorded many times. This sequence joins TRBV30 and TRBJ2-1, with 7 positions matching TRBD1. The CDR3 has 13 residues. Germline CDR1 and CDR2: GTSNPN and SVGIG (reference sequence). CDR3 region: CALVRGPYNEQFF. CDR3 DNA: TGTGCTTTGGTGAGGGGGCCCTACAATGAGCAGTTCTTC. Together with reference TRBV30 and TRBJ2-1, the CDR3 gives the full variable domain: SQTIHQWPATLVQPVGSPLSLECTVEGTSNPNLYWYRQAAGRGLQLLFYSVGIGQISSEVPQNLSASRPQDRQFILSSKKLLLSDSGFYLCALVRGPYNEQFFGPGTRLTVL.

The chain links TRBV29-1 to TRBJ2-1, with TRBD1 as a possible D gene (6 bases). V lost 3 bases, J lost 6 bases, and 12 bases lay in between. This CDR3 has 13 residues. Germline-derived CDR1 and CDR2 are SQVTM and ANQGSEA. The CDR3 sequence: CSVDVIGGNEQFF. The CDR3 nucleotides read TGCAGCGTTGACGTCATAGGGGGCAATGAGCAGTTCTTC.